The 6 T cell receptor beta chains below were found in one sample sequenced in a study of blood T cells in healthy people across ages. Using a J-beta primer mix together with a sample-barcoded 5' primer, a second PCR was run for about 6 to 12 cycles. MiXCR was run by TCRdb on the 5' RACE reads, yielding one entry per CDR3 protein. The table lists about 1.8 million distinct CDR3 sequences, around half of them singletons, with approximately 2% in the top ten. Sample: blood. All receptors derive from a woman between 35 and 50 years old in good health.

The chain combines TRBV7-2 with TRBJ2-5; D might be TRBD1 or TRBD2, each matching 5 bases. The V end was cut by 1 base, the J end by 4 bases, with 13 bases between. CDR1 and CDR2 (germline): SGHTA, FQGNSA. The CDR3 spans 15 residues. CDR3 in amino acids: CASSLGDAGPETQYF. CDR3 DNA: TGTGCCAGCAGCTTAGGGGACGCCGGGCCAGAGACCCAGTACTTC. The full variable domain, with the rest looked up from reference TRBV7-2 and TRBJ2-5, is GAGVSQSPSNKVTEKGKDVELRCDPISGHTALYWYRQSLGQGLEFLIYFQGNSAPDKSGLPSDRFSAERTGGSVSTLTIQRTQQEDSAVYLCASSLGDAGPETQYFGPGTRLLVL.

The V and J genes are TRBV28 and TRBJ1-1, with 12 bases lining up with TRBD1. The J segment lost 11 bases and the V segment lost 7 bases, leaving 11 bases of the junction unmatched. There are 14 residues in the CDR3. The germline gives CDR1 MDHEN, CDR2 SYDVKM. The CDR3 sequence is CASTRDRGHGNAFF. The CDR3 region has the DNA TGTGCCAGCACCCGGGACAGGGGGCATGGGAATGCTTTCTTT.

The chain combines TRBV6-5 with TRBJ1-2; 7 nucleotides agree with TRBD1. The CDR3 length is 13 residues. V was pared by 5 bases and J by 8 bases, with 8 bases of the junction left unmatched. Germline assignment: CDR1 MNHEY and CDR2 SVGAGI. CDR3 bases: TGTGCCAGCAGTGATTACGACAGGGACGGCTACACCTTC. Encoded protein: CASSDYDRDGYTF.

The chain is built from TRBV7-2 and TRBJ2-5, with D possibly called TRBD1 or TRBD2 (6 bases each). Looked up from germline, CDR1 is SGHTA and CDR2 is FQGNSA. Between the trimmed V and J ends, which lost 6 bases and 11 bases, there was a span of 25 bases. The CDR3 covers 15 residues. The CDR3 sequence: CASSPRQEGVREQYF. The CDR3 region has the DNA TGTGCCAGCAGTCCTAGACAGGAGGGGGTACGTGAGCAGTACTTC. The whole variable domain, filled in from reference TRBV7-2 and TRBJ2-5, reads GAGVSQSPSNKVTEKGKDVELRCDPISGHTALYWYRQSLGQGLEFLIYFQGNSAPDKSGLPSDRFSAERTGGSVSTLTIQRTQQEDSAVYLCASSPRQEGVREQYFGPGTRLLVL.

This clonotype was counted a few times. The chain joins TRBV7-2 to TRBJ2-3; 8 bases align to TRBD2. The CDR3 spans 17 residues. Germline loops: CDR1 SGHTA, CDR2 FQGNSA. Germline trimming cut 4 bases from V and 7 bases from J; bases unmatched to any gene: 16. The CDR3 DNA is TGTGCCAGCAGCTCGCCCCCCTTCCGGGGGGGCCCGAATACGCAGTATTTT. Amino acids: CASSSPPFRGGPNTQYF.

This clonotype was picked up one time. The genes are TRBV4-3 and TRBJ1-1; D is unclear. Trimming pared 1 base from V and 6 bases from J, leaving 15 bases between. The CDR3 spans 15 residues. Germline-derived CDR1 and CDR2 are LGHNA and YSLEER. The CDR3 spells CASSQGIERQAEAFF. The DNA for the CDR3 is TGCGCCAGCAGCCAAGGGATCGAAAGGCAAGCTGAAGCTTTCTTT.